This T cell receptor beta chain was sequenced in a study of T cells in Graves' hyperthyroidism and ophthalmopathy. In germline, CDR1 is SNHLY, CDR2 FYNNEI. V dropped 6 bases and J dropped 5 bases, with 17 bases sitting between them. The CDR3 is 14 amino acids. Ten or more counts support this clonotype. Amplified regions were TCR beta CDR3 sequences from RNA transcripts. RT-PCR in the first round (using the HTBI primer set) targeted the TCR CDR3. TCRdb used MiXCR to reprocess the multiplex PCR reads, holding one entry per CDR3 protein. The sample has about 770,000 distinct CDR3 sequences; about 17% are singletons.

The rearrangement joins TRBV2 to TRBJ2-7; possible D gene TRBD1, 5 bases. This clonotype was obtained from a woman aged 45 to 65 with Graves' hyperthyroidism that later progressed to Graves' ophthalmopathy. Specimen: blood. The CDR3 bases are TGTGCCAGCAGGGGTTCCGACAGTCGCCACGAGCAGTACTTC. Its protein is CASRGSDSRHEQYF.